This T cell receptor beta chain was identified in a study of OX40 agonist ivuxolimab in advanced cancers. The repertoire was sequenced with immunoSEQ multiplex PCR; TCRdb's copy has only in-frame clones and lacks some. The sample carries 50,000 to 65,000 clones, less than 90% recorded once. Turning to this clone: What it recognizes is unknown.

Prior autoimmune disease or systemic immunosuppression barred patients. CDR1 is MNHNS and CDR2 is SASEGT in the germline V gene. V lost 2 bases to trimming and J lost 12 bases, with 16 bases between them. CDR3 length: 13 residues. Study conclusions and caveats: Individuals who were partial responders at 0.1-3.0 mg/kg had clonal expansion that ranked among the lowest. Among T cells, CD8+ cells averaged more expanded clones than CD4+ cells. Circulating CD4+ and CD8+ T cells showed clonal expansion by week 6 at 0.1 to 3.0 mg/kg.

The source of this sequence is an adult with an advanced solid tumor such as melanoma, head and neck, liver or kidney cancer. V usage is TRBV6-1 and J usage is TRBJ1-1; D gene ambiguous. This sample comprised CD4+ or CD8+ T cells sorted from blood, obtained in a trial of the OX40 agonist ivuxolimab. The CDR3 coding sequence is TGTGCCAGCAGTGAAATGTATCAGGAGATGCCTTTCTTT. It codes for CASSEMYQEMPFF.